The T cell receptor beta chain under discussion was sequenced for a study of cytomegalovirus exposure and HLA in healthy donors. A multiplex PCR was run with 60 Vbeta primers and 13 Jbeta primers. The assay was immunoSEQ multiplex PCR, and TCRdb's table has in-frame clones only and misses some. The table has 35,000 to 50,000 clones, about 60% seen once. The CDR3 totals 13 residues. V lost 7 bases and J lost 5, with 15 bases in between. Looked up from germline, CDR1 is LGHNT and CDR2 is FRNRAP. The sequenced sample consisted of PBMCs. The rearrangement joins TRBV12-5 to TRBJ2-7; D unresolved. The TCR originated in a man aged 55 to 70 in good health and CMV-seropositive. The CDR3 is CASVSGMSDEQYF. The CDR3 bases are TGTGCTAGTGTATCAGGTATGTCCGACGAGCAGTACTTC.